Listed below are T cell receptor beta chains from one sample, sequenced in a study of blood T cell repertoires in COVID-19. Repertoires were generated with immunoSEQ multiplex PCR, while TCRdb's copy carries only in-frame clones and drops some. The sample holds approximately 100,000 clones, 85% seen once. The sequencing input was peripheral blood. These receptors came from a woman aged 65 to 85 with active or convalescent COVID-19. CDR3s include the opening cysteine and the closing phenylalanine or tryptophan. The D gene is left open where the match is weak. Some rows have no size entry. The others give once, few or many, or a class for an expanded clone.

V: TRBV7-9; J: TRBJ1-1; D: NA; size: NA; CDR3: CASSLRSLSGAFF; DNA: TGTGCCAGCAGCTTGAGAAGCCTTTCCGGTGCTTTCTTT
V: TRBV5-1; J: TRBJ2-7; D: TRBD1; size: NA; CDR3: CASSLGGQGGLDEQYF; DNA: TGCGCCAGCAGCTTGGGCGGACAGGGGGGCTTAGACGAGCAGTACTTC
V: TRBV27; J: TRBJ1-4; D: TRBD1; size: few; CDR3: CASRDRGREKLFF; DNA: TGTGCCAGCAGGGACAGGGGGCGCGAAAAACTGTTTTTT
V: TRBV5-1; J: TRBJ2-5; D: NA; size: NA; CDR3: CASSLVGAETQYF; DNA: TGCGCCAGCAGCTTGGTGGGCGCAGAGACCCAGTACTTC
V: TRBV11-3; J: TRBJ2-3; D: NA; size: NA; CDR3: CASSLDSRRGTDTQYF; DNA: TGTGCCAGCAGCTTAGACAGTCGAAGGGGGACAGATACGCAGTATTTT
V: TRBV9; J: TRBJ2-3; D: TRBD2; size: NA; CDR3: CASSPQRGVGTDTQYF; DNA: TGTGCCAGCAGCCCACAGCGGGGGGTTGGCACAGATACGCAGTATTTT
V: TRBV6-5; J: TRBJ2-5; D: TRBD1; size: NA; CDR3: CASSPDRAPETQYF; DNA: TGTGCCAGCAGTCCCGACAGGGCACCGGAGACCCAGTACTTC
V: TRBV7-2; J: TRBJ1-2; D: TRBD1; size: NA; CDR3: CASSLPGGAEGYTF; DNA: TGTGCCAGCAGCTTACCAGGGGGCGCAGAAGGCTACACCTTC
V: TRBV28; J: TRBJ2-1; D: TRBD2; size: NA; CDR3: CASRGVAGVHEQFF; DNA: TGTGCCAGCAGGGGAGTAGCGGGAGTCCATGAGCAGTTCTTC
V: TRBV10-3; J: TRBJ1-1; D: NA; size: NA; CDR3: CAISEMGQDTEAFF; DNA: TGTGCCATCAGTGAAATGGGGCAGGACACTGAAGCTTTCTTT
V: TRBV7-2; J: TRBJ1-3; D: TRBD1; size: NA; CDR3: CASSLGTGGRNTIYF; DNA: TGTGCCAGCAGCTTAGGAACAGGGGGAAGAAACACCATATATTTT
V: TRBV3-1/TRBV3-2; J: TRBJ2-5; D: NA; size: NA; CDR3: CASTYAGSQETQYF; DNA: TGTGCCAGCACCTACGCCGGGAGCCAAGAGACCCAGTACTTC
V: TRBV3-1/TRBV3-2; J: TRBJ2-7; D: TRBD2; size: few; CDR3: CASSQEGLAGVYEQYF; DNA: TGTGCCAGCAGCCAAGAGGGACTAGCGGGAGTCTACGAGCAGTACTTC
V: TRBV9; J: TRBJ2-7; D: NA; size: NA; CDR3: CASSFSAYEQYF; DNA: TGTGCCAGCAGCTTCTCGGCCTACGAGCAGTACTTC
V: TRBV7-9; J: TRBJ1-2; D: NA; size: NA; CDR3: CASSTGQNRYGYTF; DNA: TGTGCCAGCAGCACCGGACAGAACCGCTATGGCTACACCTTC
V: TRBV6-5; J: TRBJ2-2; D: TRBD1; size: few; CDR3: CASSYGTGGNTGELFF; DNA: TGTGCCAGCAGTTACGGGACAGGGGGTAACACCGGGGAGCTGTTTTTT
V: TRBV4-3; J: TRBJ1-5; D: NA; size: NA; CDR3: CASSQDGAGNQPQHF; DNA: TGCGCCAGCAGCCAAGATGGGGCAGGCAATCAGCCCCAGCATTTT
V: TRBV18; J: TRBJ1-4; D: TRBD1; size: NA; CDR3: CASSPSRQGTNEKLFF; DNA: TGTGCCAGCTCACCTTCTCGACAGGGGACTAATGAAAAACTGTTTTTT
V: TRBV6-2/TRBV6-3; J: TRBJ2-1; D: NA; size: NA; CDR3: CASSLTGPYNEQFF; DNA: TGTGCCAGCAGTCTTACAGGACCCTACAATGAGCAGTTCTTC
V: TRBV4-1; J: TRBJ2-7; D: NA; size: few; CDR3: CASSQDPRLDWTYEQYF; DNA: TGCGCCAGCAGCCAAGATCCGAGATTGGACTGGACCTACGAGCAGTACTTC
V: TRBV28; J: TRBJ1-2; D: TRBD1; size: NA; CDR3: CASSEGASTF; DNA: TGTGCCAGCAGTGAGGGGGCGTCCACCTTC
V: TRBV3-1/TRBV3-2; J: TRBJ2-3; D: NA; size: NA; CDR3: CASRASAGDTQYF; DNA: TGTGCCAGCAGAGCTAGCGCGGGGGATACGCAGTATTTT
V: TRBV5-1; J: TRBJ1-5; D: NA; size: NA; CDR3: CASSLDGGNQPQHF; DNA: TGCGCCAGCAGCCTGGACGGAGGCAATCAGCCCCAGCATTTT
V: TRBV3-1/TRBV3-2; J: TRBJ2-7; D: NA; size: NA; CDR3: CASSQLSPAYEQYF; DNA: TGTGCCAGCAGCCAACTCTCCCCCGCCTACGAGCAGTACTTC
V: TRBV11-3; J: TRBJ2-1; D: NA; size: NA; CDR3: CASSLSRAVSGSKAYNEQFF; DNA: TGTGCCAGCAGCCTAAGCAGGGCGGTTAGTGGCTCCAAAGCCTACAATGAGCAGTTCTTC
V: TRBV5-1; J: TRBJ2-1; D: TRBD1; size: NA; CDR3: CASSLGQGSSEQFF; DNA: TGCGCCAGCAGCCTGGGACAGGGGTCGAGTGAGCAGTTCTTC
V: TRBV10-3; J: TRBJ2-3; D: TRBD2; size: NA; CDR3: CATRGAGGTDTQYF; DNA: TGTGCCACCAGGGGAGCGGGGGGCACAGATACGCAGTATTTT
V: TRBV15; J: TRBJ2-2; D: TRBD2; size: NA; CDR3: CATSRRTSGGTGELFF; DNA: TGTGCCACCAGCAGACGGACTAGCGGGGGTACCGGGGAGCTGTTTTTT
V: TRBV7-8; J: TRBJ2-5; D: NA; size: NA; CDR3: CASSHTSGQGGETQYF; DNA: TGTGCCAGCAGCCACACCTCAGGACAGGGAGGGGAGACCCAGTACTTC
V: TRBV5-1; J: TRBJ2-2; D: TRBD1; size: NA; CDR3: CASSIQGASTGELFF; DNA: TGCGCCAGCAGCATCCAGGGGGCGAGCACCGGGGAGCTGTTTTTT
V: TRBV5-1; J: TRBJ2-5; D: TRBD1; size: NA; CDR3: CASSLIGTGQETQYF; DNA: TGCGCCAGCAGCTTGATAGGGACAGGCCAAGAGACCCAGTACTTC
V: TRBV5-4; J: TRBJ1-6; D: NA; size: NA; CDR3: CASSMDSSNSPLHF; DNA: TGTGCCAGCAGCATGGACAGCTCAAATTCACCCCTCCACTTT
V: TRBV4-1; J: TRBJ2-2; D: TRBD2; size: NA; CDR3: CASSQERKAGLAGITGELFF; DNA: TGCGCCAGCAGCCAAGAAAGGAAGGCCGGACTAGCGGGAATCACCGGGGAGCTGTTTTTT
V: TRBV7-2; J: TRBJ2-1; D: TRBD2; size: NA; CDR3: CASSLRGVNEQFF; DNA: TGTGCCAGCAGCTTACGGGGGGTAAATGAGCAGTTCTTC
V: TRBV28; J: TRBJ1-5; D: TRBD1; size: NA; CDR3: CAVRGATGAVFGQPQHF; DNA: TGTGCCGTGAGGGGAGCGACAGGGGCAGTTTTTGGCCAGCCCCAGCATTTT
V: TRBV4-3; J: TRBJ2-7; D: NA; size: NA; CDR3: CASSLFPGSYEQYF; DNA: TGCGCCAGCAGCCTCTTCCCGGGATCCTACGAGCAGTACTTC
V: TRBV7-8; J: TRBJ1-1; D: NA; size: NA; CDR3: CASSKQGRTNTEAFF; DNA: TGTGCCAGCAGCAAACAGGGACGGACGAACACTGAAGCTTTCTTT
V: TRBV4-3; J: TRBJ2-7; D: TRBD1; size: NA; CDR3: CASSQGDRGHGEQYF; DNA: TGCGCCAGCAGCCAAGGGGACAGGGGGCATGGGGAGCAGTACTTC
V: TRBV10-3; J: TRBJ2-3; D: TRBD2; size: NA; CDR3: CAISESLAGGYTQYF; DNA: TGTGCCATCAGTGAGTCACTAGCGGGAGGATATACGCAGTATTTT
V: TRBV15; J: TRBJ2-7; D: TRBD1; size: NA; CDR3: CATSSQQGNEQYF; DNA: TGTGCCACCAGCTCCCAACAGGGGAACGAGCAGTACTTC
V: TRBV2; J: TRBJ1-2; D: NA; size: once; CDR3: CASSPQGGGYGYTF; DNA: TGTGCCAGCAGTCCCCAGGGAGGTGGCTATGGCTACACCTTC
V: TRBV2; J: TRBJ1-1; D: TRBD1; size: NA; CDR3: CASSPGQGPEAFF; DNA: TGTGCCAGCAGTCCGGGACAGGGTCCTGAAGCTTTCTTT
V: TRBV19; J: TRBJ2-1; D: TRBD1; size: NA; CDR3: CASRTGNEQFF; DNA: TGTGCCAGTAGGACAGGGAATGAGCAGTTCTTC
V: TRBV2; J: TRBJ2-1; D: TRBD2; size: NA; CDR3: CASSEALVRLAGVGEQFF; DNA: TGTGCCAGCAGTGAAGCTTTGGTACGACTAGCGGGAGTGGGTGAGCAGTTCTTC
V: TRBV7-2; J: TRBJ1-2; D: NA; size: NA; CDR3: CASSPRRQGRSNYGYTF; DNA: TGTGCCAGCAGCCCCCGTCGCCAGGGGCGGTCGAACTATGGCTACACCTTC
V: TRBV5-8; J: TRBJ2-7; D: NA; size: NA; CDR3: CASNGNSYEQYF; DNA: TGTGCCAGCAACGGGAACTCCTACGAGCAGTACTTC
V: TRBV10-1; J: TRBJ2-1; D: TRBD2; size: NA; CDR3: CASSLKQAGEAFNEQFF; DNA: TGCGCCAGCAGTCTGAAACAAGCGGGAGAGGCTTTCAATGAGCAGTTCTTC
V: TRBV7-8; J: TRBJ1-1; D: NA; size: NA; CDR3: CANSSAGGEAFF; DNA: TGTGCCAACAGCTCCGCGGGGGGTGAAGCTTTCTTT
V: TRBV5-4; J: TRBJ1-2; D: NA; size: few; CDR3: CASSPTPGGGYTF; DNA: TGTGCCAGCAGCCCCACCCCAGGAGGTGGCTACACCTTC
V: TRBV19; J: TRBJ2-1; D: TRBD2; size: NA; CDR3: CASSTQLAGGIHEQFF; DNA: TGTGCCAGTAGTACCCAGCTAGCGGGAGGAATTCATGAGCAGTTCTTC
V: TRBV2; J: TRBJ2-1; D: TRBD2; size: NA; CDR3: CASQAGAYNEQFF; DNA: TGTGCCAGCCAAGCGGGAGCCTACAATGAGCAGTTCTTC
V: TRBV28; J: TRBJ1-3; D: TRBD1; size: NA; CDR3: CASTSPGQGPRGSSGNTIYF; DNA: TGTGCCAGCACTTCCCCGGGACAGGGACCCCGAGGGAGCTCTGGAAACACCATATATTTT